These T cell receptor beta chains were read from a single sample in a study of identical twins. Using its own MiXCR run on the 5' RACE reads, TCRdb lists one record per CDR3 protein. Here the sample spans 150,000 or so distinct CDR3 sequences, roughly 3.5% being singletons. Sequenced material: memory T cells sorted from blood. The receptors shown here come from a man between 18 and 29 years old in good health. CDR3s include the opening cysteine and the closing phenylalanine or tryptophan. The D gene is left open where the match is weak. Only some rows state a clone size, as once, few, many or a class for expanded clones.

size: few
J: TRBJ1-5
V: TRBV18
D: NA
CDR3: CASSPGRERNQPQHF
DNA: TGTGCCAGCTCCCCCGGGCGTGAAAGGAATCAGCCCCAGCATTTT

size: many
J: TRBJ2-5
V: TRBV29-1
D: NA
CDR3: CSVELEQETQYF
DNA: TGCAGCGTTGAATTGGAACAAGAGACCCAGTACTTC

size: many
J: TRBJ2-5
V: TRBV9
D: TRBD2
CDR3: CASSVRGTQMRAGDPRETQYF
DNA: TGTGCCAGCAGCGTCCGGGGGACTCAAATGCGCGCGGGAGATCCTCGGGAGACCCAGTACTTC

size: NA
J: TRBJ1-5
V: TRBV19
D: TRBD1
CDR3: CASRTGVQPQHF
DNA: TGTGCCAGTAGAACAGGGGTTCAGCCCCAGCATTTT

size: few
J: TRBJ2-2
V: TRBV12-3/TRBV12-4
D: NA
CDR3: CASSFAGLTGELFF
DNA: TGTGCCAGCAGTTTTGCGGGACTTACCGGGGAGCTGTTTTTT

size: many
J: TRBJ1-1
V: TRBV5-1
D: NA
CDR3: CASSFSGGGTEAFF
DNA: TGCGCCAGCAGCTTTAGTGGGGGGGGTACTGAAGCTTTCTTT

size: many
J: TRBJ2-3
V: TRBV6-1
D: NA
CDR3: CASSNGPGPDTQYF
DNA: TGTGCCAGCAGCAATGGACCGGGCCCCGATACGCAGTATTTT

size: many
J: TRBJ2-5
V: TRBV2
D: TRBD2
CDR3: CATLLLDSGRNQETQYF
DNA: TGTGCCACCTTACTCCTCGACAGCGGGAGGAACCAAGAGACCCAGTACTTC

size: many
J: TRBJ2-7
V: TRBV6-2/TRBV6-3
D: NA
CDR3: CASSYGLATYEQYF
DNA: TGTGCCAGCAGTTACGGGCTAGCTACCTACGAGCAGTACTTC

size: few
J: TRBJ2-3
V: TRBV5-1
D: TRBD2
CDR3: CASSLDPYSGRARDTQYF
DNA: TGCGCCAGCAGCTTAGATCCTTATAGCGGGAGGGCTCGAGATACGCAGTATTTT

size: many
J: TRBJ2-5
V: TRBV20-1
D: NA
CDR3: CSARGGIRETQYF
DNA: TGCAGTGCTAGGGGGGGTATTAGGGAGACCCAGTACTTC

size: many
J: TRBJ2-7
V: TRBV14
D: NA
CDR3: CASSQGRGLRSSSYEQYF
DNA: TGTGCCAGCAGCCAAGGCCGGGGGCTGCGATCGAGCTCCTACGAGCAGTACTTC

size: NA
J: TRBJ1-2
V: TRBV9
D: TRBD1
CDR3: CASSLLQGDGNYGYTF
DNA: TGTGCCAGCAGCCTCCTGCAGGGGGACGGGAACTATGGCTACACCTTC

size: few
J: TRBJ2-1
V: TRBV6-5
D: TRBD2
CDR3: CASSYSIAASGRINEQFF
DNA: TGTGCCAGCAGTTACTCGATCGCGGCTAGCGGGAGGATCAATGAGCAGTTCTTC

size: many
J: TRBJ1-1
V: TRBV12-3/TRBV12-4
D: NA
CDR3: CASSLDTGTGTEAFF
DNA: TGTGCCAGCAGTTTAGATACAGGGACGGGCACTGAAGCTTTCTTT

size: few
J: TRBJ1-5
V: TRBV19
D: NA
CDR3: CASNLGNQPQHF
DNA: TGTGCCAGTAATTTGGGCAATCAGCCCCAGCATTTT

size: many
J: TRBJ2-6
V: TRBV2
D: NA
CDR3: CASSVKGTGANVLTF
DNA: TGTGCCAGCAGTGTGAAAGGTACTGGGGCCAACGTCCTGACTTTC

size: many
J: TRBJ1-6
V: TRBV6-1
D: NA
CDR3: CASREGGGSNSPLHF
DNA: TGTGCCAGCAGAGAGGGGGGAGGTAGTAATTCACCCCTCCACTTT

size: many
J: TRBJ2-1
V: TRBV3-1
D: NA
CDR3: CASSQERNQQFF
DNA: TGTGCCAGCAGCCAAGAGCGGAACCAGCAGTTCTTC

size: many
J: TRBJ2-2
V: TRBV7-2
D: TRBD2
CDR3: CASSLSGGRATGELFF
DNA: TGTGCCAGCAGCTTATCGGGCGGGAGGGCCACCGGGGAGCTGTTTTTT

size: many
J: TRBJ2-3
V: TRBV20-1
D: TRBD2
CDR3: CSARGLAGRLDTQYF
DNA: TGCAGTGCTAGAGGACTAGCGGGCAGGTTAGATACGCAGTATTTT

size: many
J: TRBJ2-1
V: TRBV7-9
D: NA
CDR3: CASGWGNEQFF
DNA: TGTGCCAGCGGGTGGGGGAATGAGCAGTTCTTC

size: many
J: TRBJ2-7
V: TRBV7-2
D: NA
CDR3: CASSLDDYEQYF
DNA: TGTGCCAGCAGCTTAGACGACTACGAGCAGTACTTC

size: many
J: TRBJ2-1
V: TRBV15
D: TRBD2
CDR3: CATSRDWWIAGVDEQFF
DNA: TGTGCCACCAGCAGAGACTGGTGGATAGCGGGAGTGGATGAGCAGTTCTTC

size: many
J: TRBJ2-3
V: TRBV4-1
D: NA
CDR3: CASSQDGSSTDTQYF
DNA: TGCGCCAGCAGCCAAGATGGCTCCTCCACAGATACGCAGTATTTT

size: few
J: TRBJ2-1
V: TRBV2
D: TRBD2
CDR3: CASMELAGGSEQFF
DNA: TGTGCCAGCATGGAACTAGCGGGAGGTAGTGAGCAGTTCTTC

size: many
J: TRBJ2-3
V: TRBV24-1
D: NA
CDR3: CATSDGPGGSTDTQYF
DNA: TGTGCCACCAGTGACGGCCCAGGTGGAAGCACAGATACGCAGTATTTT

size: few
J: TRBJ2-7
V: TRBV20-1
D: TRBD2
CDR3: CSAGTSPTYEQYF
DNA: TGCAGTGCCGGGACTAGTCCCACGTACGAGCAGTACTTC

size: NA
J: TRBJ2-6
V: TRBV5-1
D: NA
CDR3: CASSPSGPSSGANVLTF
DNA: TGCGCCAGCAGCCCCTCAGGACCGAGCTCTGGGGCCAACGTCCTGACTTTC

size: many
J: TRBJ2-7
V: TRBV6-2/TRBV6-3
D: NA
CDR3: CASSPFARDYEQYF
DNA: TGTGCCAGCAGCCCCTTCGCCAGGGACTACGAGCAGTACTTC

size: NA
J: TRBJ2-7
V: TRBV28
D: NA
CDR3: CASGRFYEQYF
DNA: TGTGCCAGCGGGAGGTTCTACGAGCAGTACTTC

size: many
J: TRBJ2-3
V: TRBV20-1
D: TRBD2
CDR3: CSAFQTSGSDTQYF
DNA: TGCAGTGCCTTTCAAACTAGCGGGAGTGATACGCAGTATTTT

size: many
J: TRBJ1-1
V: TRBV6-1
D: NA
CDR3: CASSDSYLEAFF
DNA: TGTGCCAGCAGTGACAGCTACTTAGAAGCTTTCTTT

size: NA
J: TRBJ2-7
V: TRBV5-6
D: TRBD1
CDR3: CASTRDRLYEQYF
DNA: TGTGCCAGCACCCGGGACAGGCTATACGAGCAGTACTTC

size: many
J: TRBJ2-3
V: TRBV20-1
D: TRBD2
CDR3: CSARGISGRGQRTDTQYF
DNA: TGCAGTGCTAGAGGGATCAGCGGGAGGGGACAACGCACAGATACGCAGTATTTT

size: many
J: TRBJ2-1
V: TRBV20-1
D: TRBD1
CDR3: CSARLPDRAGDNEQFF
DNA: TGCAGTGCTAGACTCCCTGACAGGGCTGGGGACAATGAGCAGTTCTTC

size: many
J: TRBJ2-1
V: TRBV6-1
D: NA
CDR3: CASGGGSSYNEQFF
DNA: TGTGCCAGCGGTGGAGGGAGCTCCTACAATGAGCAGTTCTTC

size: many
J: TRBJ2-2
V: TRBV10-3
D: TRBD2
CDR3: CAISGTRLAGGNTGELFF
DNA: TGTGCCATCAGTGGGACCAGATTAGCGGGAGGGAACACCGGGGAGCTGTTTTTT

size: many
J: TRBJ1-5
V: TRBV24-1
D: NA
CDR3: CATSERGKIQPQHF
DNA: TGTGCCACCAGTGAAAGGGGTAAGATCCAGCCCCAGCATTTT

size: many
J: TRBJ2-5
V: TRBV10-3
D: NA
CDR3: CAISGSGQETQYF
DNA: TGTGCCATCAGTGGTTCGGGCCAAGAGACCCAGTACTTC

size: many
J: TRBJ2-1
V: TRBV20-1
D: NA
CDR3: CSAPPGLLNEQFF
DNA: TGCAGTGCTCCGCCGGGACTTTTGAATGAGCAGTTCTTC

size: many
J: TRBJ1-3
V: TRBV20-1
D: NA
CDR3: CSAGTLRPGNTIYF
DNA: TGCAGTGCCGGGACTCTGAGGCCTGGAAACACCATATATTTT

size: many
J: TRBJ2-3
V: TRBV20-1
D: NA
CDR3: CSARDRGGDTQYF
DNA: TGCAGTGCTAGAGATCGAGGGGGAGATACGCAGTATTTT

size: many
J: TRBJ2-5
V: TRBV5-1
D: TRBD1
CDR3: CASSLDRLSETQYF
DNA: TGCGCCAGCAGCCTGGACAGGCTTAGTGAGACCCAGTACTTC

size: many
J: TRBJ1-1
V: TRBV28
D: NA
CDR3: CASTSGRAEAFF
DNA: TGTGCCAGCACCTCCGGTCGGGCTGAAGCTTTCTTT

size: many
J: TRBJ2-7
V: TRBV27
D: TRBD2
CDR3: CASSGREHFPVDEQYF
DNA: TGTGCCAGCAGTGGGCGGGAGCACTTCCCGGTAGACGAGCAGTACTTC

size: many
J: TRBJ1-6
V: TRBV12-3/TRBV12-4
D: NA
CDR3: CASSFRGGDNSPLHF
DNA: TGTGCCAGCAGTTTTCGGGGTGGGGATAATTCACCCCTCCACTTT

size: many
J: TRBJ2-3
V: TRBV5-1
D: TRBD2
CDR3: CASSSSGHTDTQYF
DNA: TGCGCCAGCAGCTCTAGCGGGCACACAGATACGCAGTATTTT

size: many
J: TRBJ1-5
V: TRBV7-8
D: NA
CDR3: CASSSRRPSRQPQHF
DNA: TGTGCCAGCAGCTCCCGGCGACCCAGCCGTCAGCCCCAGCATTTT

size: many
J: TRBJ2-7
V: TRBV29-1
D: TRBD1
CDR3: CSVDRFQTGSSYEQYF
DNA: TGCAGCGTTGACCGATTCCAGACAGGGAGCTCCTACGAGCAGTACTTC

size: many
J: TRBJ2-3
V: TRBV20-1
D: NA
CDR3: CSAVSTGPDTQYF
DNA: TGCAGTGCCGTTTCAACAGGGCCAGATACGCAGTATTTT

size: many
J: TRBJ2-5
V: TRBV24-1
D: TRBD1
CDR3: CATSGTGQGEKETQYF
DNA: TGTGCCACCAGTGGAACGGGACAGGGGGAAAAAGAGACCCAGTACTTC

size: many
J: TRBJ2-2
V: TRBV6-4
D: NA
CDR3: CASSAEDRRDVGELFF
DNA: TGTGCCAGCAGTGCAGAGGACAGAAGGGATGTCGGGGAGCTGTTTTTT